This T cell receptor beta chain derives from a study of T-cell reconstitution after alpha-beta-depleted transplantation in children. Germline V gives CDR1 MDHEN, CDR2 SYDVKM. This CDR3 is 11 amino acids long. V lost 4 bases and J 10 bases, leaving 8 bases between the germline ends. The library targeted TCRbeta and was prepared with unique molecular identifiers. From the PCR reads, TCRdb called clonotypes with MiXCR, one entry per CDR3 protein. The sample contains more than 550,000 distinct CDR3 sequences, more than 9% of which appear only once. The chain uses TRBV28 and TRBJ2-1, with D possibly matching TRBD1 (5 bases). The input for sequencing was PBMCs from the stem cell graft donor, taken from the stem cell graft. The clonotype was recovered from a human donor who donated a stem cell graft to a child with acute myeloid leukemia. The CDR3 DNA follows: TGTGCCAGCAGTTACAGGTGGGAGCAGTTCTTC. It is translated as CASSYRWEQFF.